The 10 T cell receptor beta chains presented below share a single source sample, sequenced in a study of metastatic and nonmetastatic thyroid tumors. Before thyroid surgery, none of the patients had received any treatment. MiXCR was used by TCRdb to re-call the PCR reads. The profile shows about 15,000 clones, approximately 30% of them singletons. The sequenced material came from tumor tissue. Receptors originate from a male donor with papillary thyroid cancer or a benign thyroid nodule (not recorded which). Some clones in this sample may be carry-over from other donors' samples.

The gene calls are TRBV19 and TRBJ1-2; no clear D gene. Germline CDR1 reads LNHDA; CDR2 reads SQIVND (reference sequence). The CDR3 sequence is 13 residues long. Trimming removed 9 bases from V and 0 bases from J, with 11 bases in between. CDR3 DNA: TGTGCCAGAAGCTTACAGTCTAACTATGGCTACACCTTC. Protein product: CARSLQSNYGYTF.

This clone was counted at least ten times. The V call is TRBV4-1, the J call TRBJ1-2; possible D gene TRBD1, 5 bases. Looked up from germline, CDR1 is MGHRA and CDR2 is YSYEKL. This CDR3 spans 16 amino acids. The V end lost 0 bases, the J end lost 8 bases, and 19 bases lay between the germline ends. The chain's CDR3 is CASSQDAYLGRQGYTF. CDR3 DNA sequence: TGCGCCAGCAGCCAAGATGCGTATTTGGGACGTCAAGGCTACACCTTC.

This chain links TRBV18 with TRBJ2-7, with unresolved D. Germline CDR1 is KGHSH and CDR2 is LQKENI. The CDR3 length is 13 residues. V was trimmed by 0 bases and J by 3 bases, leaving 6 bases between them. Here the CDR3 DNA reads TGTGCCAGCTCACCACCTGGGAACTACGAGCAGTACGTC. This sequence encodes CASSPPGNYEQYV.

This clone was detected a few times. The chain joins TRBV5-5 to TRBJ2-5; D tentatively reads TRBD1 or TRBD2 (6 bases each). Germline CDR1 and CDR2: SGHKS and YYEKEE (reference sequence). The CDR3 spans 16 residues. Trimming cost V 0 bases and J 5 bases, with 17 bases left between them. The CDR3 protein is CASSLDGGRARETQYF. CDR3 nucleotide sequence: TGTGCCAGCAGCTTGGATGGGGGGCGGGCGAGGGAGACCCAGTACTTC.

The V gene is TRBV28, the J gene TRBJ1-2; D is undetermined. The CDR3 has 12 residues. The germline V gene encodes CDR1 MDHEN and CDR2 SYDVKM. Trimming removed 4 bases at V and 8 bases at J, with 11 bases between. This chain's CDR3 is CASSCRGHGYTF. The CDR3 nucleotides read TGTGCCAGCAGTTGTCGAGGGCACGGCTACACCTTC.

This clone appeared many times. The CDR3 region is CASSALVTSGTAYEQYF. CDR3 bases: TGTGCCAGTAGTGCCCTCGTCACCTCCGGGACGGCCTACGAGCAGTACTTC. The gene calls are TRBV19 and TRBJ2-7; D is tentatively TRBD1 or TRBD2 (5 bases each). CDR1 LNHDA and CDR2 SQIVND come from the germline V gene (reference sequence). The CDR3 contains 17 residues. Deletions cut 5 bases from V and 2 bases from J, with 22 bases between.

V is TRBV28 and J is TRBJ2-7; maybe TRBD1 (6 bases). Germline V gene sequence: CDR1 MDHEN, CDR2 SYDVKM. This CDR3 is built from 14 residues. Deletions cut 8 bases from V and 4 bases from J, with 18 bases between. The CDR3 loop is CASRADGGLYEQYF. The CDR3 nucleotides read TGTGCCAGCCGCGCTGATGGGGGCCTTTACGAGCAGTACTTC. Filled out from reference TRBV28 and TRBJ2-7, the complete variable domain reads DVKVTQSSRYLVKRTGEKVFLECVQDMDHENMFWYRQDPGLGLRLIYFSYDVKMKEKGDIPEGYSVSREKKERFSLILESASTNQTSMYLCASRADGGLYEQYFGPGTRLTVT.

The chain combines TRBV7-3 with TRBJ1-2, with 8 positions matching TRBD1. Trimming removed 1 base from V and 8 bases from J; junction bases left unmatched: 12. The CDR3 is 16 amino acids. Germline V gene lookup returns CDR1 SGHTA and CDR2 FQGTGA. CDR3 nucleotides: TGTGCCAGCAGCTTAAGACAGGGGAACCCCTCTAGAGGCTACACCTTC. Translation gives CASSLRQGNPSRGYTF. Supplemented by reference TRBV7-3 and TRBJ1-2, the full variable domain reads GAGVSQTPSNKVTEKGKYVELRCDPISGHTALYWYRQSLGQGPEFLIYFQGTGAADDSGLPNDRFFAVRPEGSVSTLKIQRTERGDSAVYLCASSLRQGNPSRGYTFGSGTRLTVV.

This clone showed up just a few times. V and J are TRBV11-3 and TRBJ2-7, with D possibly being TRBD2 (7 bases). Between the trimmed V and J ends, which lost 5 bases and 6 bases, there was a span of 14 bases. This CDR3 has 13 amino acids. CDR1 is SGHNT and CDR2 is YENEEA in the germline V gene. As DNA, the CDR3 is TGTGCCAGCAGCCAGAGGGGGGAGGGCGAGCAGTACTTC. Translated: CASSQRGEGEQYF.

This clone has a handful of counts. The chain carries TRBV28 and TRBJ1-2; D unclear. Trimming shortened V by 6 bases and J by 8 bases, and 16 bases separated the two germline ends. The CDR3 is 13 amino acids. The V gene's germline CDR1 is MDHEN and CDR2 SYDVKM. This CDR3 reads CASSCSIYAGYTF. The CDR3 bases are TGTGCCAGCAGCTGCAGTATATATGCGGGCTACACCTTC.